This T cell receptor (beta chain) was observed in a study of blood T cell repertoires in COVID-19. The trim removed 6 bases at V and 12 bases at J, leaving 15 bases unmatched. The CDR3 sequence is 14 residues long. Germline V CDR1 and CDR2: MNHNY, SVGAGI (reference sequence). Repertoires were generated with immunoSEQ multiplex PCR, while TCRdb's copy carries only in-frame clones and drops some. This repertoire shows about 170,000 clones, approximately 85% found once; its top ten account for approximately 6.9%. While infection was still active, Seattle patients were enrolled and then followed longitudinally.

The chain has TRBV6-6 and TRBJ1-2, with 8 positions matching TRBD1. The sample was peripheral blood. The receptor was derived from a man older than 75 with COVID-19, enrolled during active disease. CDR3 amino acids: CASSDGQGKSSNTF. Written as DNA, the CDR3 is TGTGCCAGCAGCGATGGACAGGGAAAAAGTTCGAACACCTTC.